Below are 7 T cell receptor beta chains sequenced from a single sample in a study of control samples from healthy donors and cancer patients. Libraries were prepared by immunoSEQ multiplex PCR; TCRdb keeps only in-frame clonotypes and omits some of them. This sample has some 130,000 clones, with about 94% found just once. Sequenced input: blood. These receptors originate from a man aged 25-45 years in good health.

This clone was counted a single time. In nucleotides, the CDR3 is TGTGCCAGCAGCTTAACCAGGGCTGATTCAGATACGCAGTATTTT. Protein product: CASSLTRADSDTQYF. V gene TRBV7-2 combines with J gene TRBJ2-3; D possibly corresponds to TRBD1 (5 bases). CDR1 is SGHTA and CDR2 is FQGNSA in the germline V gene. V lost 2 bases, J lost 4 bases, and 13 bases lay in between. CDR3 length: 15 amino acids.

The CDR3 region has the DNA TGTGCCAGCAGCCCCGGGACAGGGAACACAGATACGCAGTATTTT. Encoded protein: CASSPGTGNTDTQYF. The chain employs TRBV3-1 (or the pseudogene TRBV3-2) and TRBJ2-3, with 9 bases aligning to TRBD1. The CDR3 consists of 15 residues. V lost 4 bases to trimming and J lost 2 bases; unmatched junction nucleotides: 4. Looked up from germline, CDR1 is LGHDT and CDR2 is YNNKEL (reference sequence).

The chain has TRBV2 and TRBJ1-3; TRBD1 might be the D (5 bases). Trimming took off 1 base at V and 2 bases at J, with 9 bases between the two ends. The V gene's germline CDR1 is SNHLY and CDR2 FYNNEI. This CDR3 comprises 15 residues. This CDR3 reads CASSEVRGAGNTIYF. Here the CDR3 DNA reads TGTGCCAGCAGTGAAGTAAGGGGCGCTGGAAACACCATATATTTT.

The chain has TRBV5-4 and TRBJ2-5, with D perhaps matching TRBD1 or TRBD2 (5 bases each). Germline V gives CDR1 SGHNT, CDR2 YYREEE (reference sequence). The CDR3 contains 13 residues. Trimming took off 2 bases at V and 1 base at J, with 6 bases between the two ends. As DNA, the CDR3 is TGTGCCAGCAGCTTTGGGGGCCAAGAGACCCAGTACTTC. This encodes CASSFGGQETQYF.

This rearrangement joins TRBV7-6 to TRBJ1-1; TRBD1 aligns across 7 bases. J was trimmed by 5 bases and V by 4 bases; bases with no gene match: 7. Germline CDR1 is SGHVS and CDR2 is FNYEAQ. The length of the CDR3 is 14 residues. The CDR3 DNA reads TGTGCCAGCAGCTACCGGGACAGTGCAACTGAAGCTTTCTTT. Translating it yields CASSYRDSATEAFF.

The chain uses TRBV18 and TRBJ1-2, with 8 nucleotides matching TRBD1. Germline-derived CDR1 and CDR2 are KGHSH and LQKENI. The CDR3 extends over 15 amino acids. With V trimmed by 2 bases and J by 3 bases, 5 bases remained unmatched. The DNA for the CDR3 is TGTGCCAGCTCACCAAGTAACAGGGGGGACTATGGCTACACCTTC. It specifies CASSPSNRGDYGYTF.

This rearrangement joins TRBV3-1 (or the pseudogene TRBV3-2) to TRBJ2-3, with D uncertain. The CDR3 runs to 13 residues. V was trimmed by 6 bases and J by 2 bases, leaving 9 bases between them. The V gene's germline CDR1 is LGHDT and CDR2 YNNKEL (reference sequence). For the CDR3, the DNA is TGTGCCAGCAGGCCTTGGAACACAGATACGCAGTATTTT. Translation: CASRPWNTDTQYF.